These T cell receptor beta chains were read from a single sample in a study of blood T cell repertoires in COVID-19. Clones were sequenced by immunoSEQ multiplex PCR, and TCRdb holds only the in-frame ones, with some missing. The sample consists of more than 200,000 clones, approximately 86% of them appearing once. Sequencing input: peripheral blood. Receptor source: a man younger than 45 with active or convalescent COVID-19. The CDR3 runs from the conserved cysteine through the conserved F or W. Each record gives: clone size, J gene, V gene, D gene, CDR3 protein, CDR3 DNA. D genes are given only for firm matches. Rows give clone size only sometimes, using once, few, many, or a class for an expanded clone.

NA	TRBJ1-2	TRBV2	TRBD1	CASSGLNTQDRGRYGYTF	TGTGCCAGCAGTGGCCTTAATACACAGGACAGGGGGAGATATGGCTACACCTTC
NA	TRBJ1-5	TRBV7-8	NA	CASSGFGQPQHF	TGTGCCAGCAGCGGTTTCGGTCAGCCCCAGCATTTT
NA	TRBJ1-1	TRBV20-1	NA	CSASFSTEAFF	TGCAGTGCTAGCTTTAGCACTGAAGCTTTCTTT
NA	TRBJ1-6	TRBV14	NA	CASSQEFRGNSPLHF	TGTGCCAGCAGCCAAGAATTCCGGGGGAATTCACCCCTCCACTTT
NA	TRBJ1-1	TRBV7-2	TRBD1	CASSYYRGNTEAFF	TGTGCCAGCAGCTACTACAGGGGGAACACTGAAGCTTTCTTT
NA	TRBJ1-1	TRBV9	NA	CASSVAVNTEAFF	TGTGCCAGCAGCGTAGCCGTGAACACTGAAGCTTTCTTT
NA	TRBJ1-2	TRBV12-3/TRBV12-4	TRBD1	CASSFGTDYGYTF	TGTGCCAGCAGTTTCGGGACAGACTATGGCTACACCTTC
NA	TRBJ2-7	TRBV11-2	NA	CASSWGVWDTLSYEQYF	TGTGCCAGCAGCTGGGGTGTGTGGGACACCCTCTCCTACGAGCAGTACTTC
NA	TRBJ2-3	TRBV3-1/TRBV3-2	NA	CASSQEIAVVHTQYF	TGTGCCAGCAGCCAAGAGATAGCGGTTGTACATACGCAGTATTTT
once	TRBJ1-5	TRBV2	TRBD1	CASSESRGGHQPQHF	TGTGCCAGCAGCGAGTCAAGAGGGGGCCATCAGCCCCAGCATTTT
NA	TRBJ2-2	TRBV29-1	TRBD2	CSVRGAGELFF	TGCAGCGTGCGGGGGGCCGGGGAGCTGTTTTTT
NA	TRBJ2-1	TRBV4-1	NA	CASSQGGGSSYNEQFF	TGCGCCAGCAGCCAAGGAGGGGGTAGCTCCTACAATGAGCAGTTCTTC
NA	TRBJ2-2	TRBV4-1	TRBD2	CASSQEEGLAVNTGELFF	TGCGCCAGCAGCCAAGAAGAGGGACTAGCGGTTAACACCGGGGAGCTGTTTTTT
once	TRBJ1-3	TRBV3-1/TRBV3-2	NA	CASSQVAGNTIYF	TGTGCCAGCAGCCAAGTGGCCGGAAACACCATATATTTT
NA	TRBJ2-7	TRBV15	NA	CATSRDYGQPYEQYF	TGTGCCACCAGCAGAGATTATGGCCAACCCTACGAGCAGTACTTC
NA	TRBJ2-2	TRBV7-2	NA	CASIIQANTGELFF	TGTGCCAGCATCATACAGGCAAACACCGGGGAGCTGTTTTTT
NA	TRBJ1-1	TRBV19	TRBD1	CASSRGVNTEAFF	TGTGCCAGTAGCAGGGGGGTGAACACTGAAGCTTTCTTT
NA	TRBJ2-7	TRBV5-1	TRBD1	CASSPTGHEQYF	TGCGCCAGCAGCCCGACAGGGCACGAGCAGTACTTC
NA	TRBJ2-5	TRBV27	NA	CASARGQLGETQYF	TGTGCCAGCGCTAGAGGGCAGCTAGGGGAGACCCAGTACTTC
NA	TRBJ1-2	TRBV18	NA	CASSSTSNRDNGYTF	TGTGCCAGCTCGTCTACTTCGAACCGGGACAATGGCTACACCTTC
NA	TRBJ1-5	TRBV27	NA	CASSLGSNQPQHF	TGTGCCAGCAGTTTGGGCAGCAATCAGCCCCAGCATTTT
NA	TRBJ2-1	TRBV4-3	TRBD2	CASSRLQRGREQFF	TGCGCCAGCAGCCGCCTACAGCGGGGGCGGGAGCAGTTCTTC